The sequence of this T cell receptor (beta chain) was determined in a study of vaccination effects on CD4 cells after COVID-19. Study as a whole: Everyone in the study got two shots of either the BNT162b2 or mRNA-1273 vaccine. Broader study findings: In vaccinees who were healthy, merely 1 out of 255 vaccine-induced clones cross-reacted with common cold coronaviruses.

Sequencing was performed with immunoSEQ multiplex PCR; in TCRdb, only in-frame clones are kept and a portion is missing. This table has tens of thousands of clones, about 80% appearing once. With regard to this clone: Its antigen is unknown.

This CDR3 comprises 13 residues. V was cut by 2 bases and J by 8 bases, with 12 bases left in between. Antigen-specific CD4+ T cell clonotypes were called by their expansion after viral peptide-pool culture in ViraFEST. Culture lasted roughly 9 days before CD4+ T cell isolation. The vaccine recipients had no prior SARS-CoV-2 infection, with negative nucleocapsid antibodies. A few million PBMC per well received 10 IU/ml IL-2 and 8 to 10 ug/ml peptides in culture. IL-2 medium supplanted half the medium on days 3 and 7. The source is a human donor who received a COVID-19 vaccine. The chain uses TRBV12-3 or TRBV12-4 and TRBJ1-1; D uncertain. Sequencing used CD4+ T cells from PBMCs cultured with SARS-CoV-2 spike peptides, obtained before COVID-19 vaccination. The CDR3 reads CASSLLIGSEAFF. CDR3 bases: TGTGCCAGCAGTTTACTAATCGGTTCAGAAGCTTTCTTT.